This T cell receptor (beta chain) is drawn from a study of beta chain features in type 1 diabetes (dated by TCRdb to about 2018). Study-wide context: Mean age, gender distribution, total cell number and subset yield were not different between patients and healthy donors. A total of 100 million to 110 million sorted cells were examined across all samples, and a strong correlation was observed between cell number per subset and RNA yield. In the study, recently diagnosed type 1 diabetes patients and matched healthy donors were compared on the TCRB repertoires of their sorted circulating CD4+ T cell subsets. Regulatory and stem cell-like memory subsets were isolated from only 8 patients and about 8 healthy donors, whereas naive and central memory subsets came from all 28 donors. Points the paper makes about the study in general: Naive, central memory and regulatory TCRB repertoires appeared more similar among patients than among healthy donors. At VDJ recombination sites, type 1 diabetes patients had fewer insertions and more deleted nucleotides, which implies abnormalities in thymic rearrangement. Shorter templates might have been favored by PCR, but patient and control samples were amplified and corrected together, so both groups would have been affected equally by any skew. Only small numbers of individuals were included in the HLA sub-analyses, which left unresolved whether HLA type had any influence on TCRB rearrangement. A moderate but significant shortening of TCRB CDR3 length was observed in type 1 diabetes patients in all four CD4+ subsets. Because cDNA was sequenced instead of genomic DNA, highly expressing activated cells could be over-represented, though the groups showed no difference in activation or CD3 levels.

From cysteine to phenylalanine, the CDR3 is 16 amino acids long. Only CDR3 DNA remains: 48 bases, in frame from the first base. For this chain, trimming is 4 bases at the V end and 3 bases at the J end, and the number of junction bases without a gene match is 9. The germline V gene (reference sequence) supplies CDR1 SGHNT and CDR2 YYREEE. A remark on this clone: Its specific antigen is unknown. Within one base of it there is no much larger clone, and no base qualities were kept.

Each donor gave one peripheral blood draw, averaging approximately 120 mL, which was collected into heparinised tubes. Using a panel that included CD45RO, CCR7, CD25, CD127, CD95 and CD27, naive, central memory, regulatory and stem cell-like memory CD4+ T cells were sorted on a BD FACSAria II. Purity was above 95% for every sorted population. PBMCs were isolated right away by Lymphoprep density gradient centrifugation and were stained directly, without culture. So that batch effects would be minimized, each experiment stained and sorted samples in pairs, pairing one healthy donor with one patient. The entire amount of isolated RNA was reverse transcribed using the High Capacity cDNA Reverse Transcription Kit, so the sequenced TCRB transcripts were expressed ones. Deep immunoSEQ sequencing was applied to naive, central memory and regulatory T cell samples, giving an average of roughly 3.5 million total reads per sample. Sorted cells were lysed in RLT buffer and RNA was extracted with DNase-treated RNeasy Micro or Mini kits, depending on cell number. To prevent cross-contamination, each cell subset was processed individually, whereas patient and healthy donor samples were processed jointly. The immunoSEQ multiplex PCR was used to amplify TCRB sequences from cDNA, yielding 87-bp fragments that span the CDR3 region. Sequencing of the amplicons was done on the Illumina HiSeq platform. Under the source paper's analysis protocol: PCR bias was computationally corrected using synthetic template baselines, reads within Hamming distance 2 were collapsed, and singletons that could not be merged were discarded. By aligning reads against IMGT, V, D and J genes, CDR3 length, and insertions or deletions at six rearrangement sites were assigned. Within each subset, clonotype counts were normalized to sorted cell number, and only after that were true diversity and Gini coefficients computed with the tcR R package. Repertoire sharing was quantified using the overlap coefficient calculated on TCRB nucleotide sequences. Out-of-frame TCRB sequences from naive cells were analyzed as a proxy for the pre-selection repertoire. Held by TCRdb, this immuneACCESS table contains in-frame sequences only and omits some clones. Under half of the omission traces to an unresolved V gene where checked; the cause of the rest is unknown. V, J and clone size derive from that table, while D and trimming were established from the DNA sequence. The sample table records more than 300,000 clones; roughly 16% of these occur just once. The ten largest clonotypes hold about 0.019% of the sample.

Sequenced: naive CD4+ T cells from blood. The cell subset or site label for this specimen denotes: true naive CD4+ T cells. This receptor was identified in a young woman in good health. The V and J segments used are TRBV5-4 and TRBJ2-1, with 8 junctional bases fitting TRBD2. The CDR3 corresponds to CASSPRAGENYNEQFF. The DNA is TGTGCCAGCAGCCCCCGAGCGGGAGAAAACTACAATGAGCAGTTCTTC.